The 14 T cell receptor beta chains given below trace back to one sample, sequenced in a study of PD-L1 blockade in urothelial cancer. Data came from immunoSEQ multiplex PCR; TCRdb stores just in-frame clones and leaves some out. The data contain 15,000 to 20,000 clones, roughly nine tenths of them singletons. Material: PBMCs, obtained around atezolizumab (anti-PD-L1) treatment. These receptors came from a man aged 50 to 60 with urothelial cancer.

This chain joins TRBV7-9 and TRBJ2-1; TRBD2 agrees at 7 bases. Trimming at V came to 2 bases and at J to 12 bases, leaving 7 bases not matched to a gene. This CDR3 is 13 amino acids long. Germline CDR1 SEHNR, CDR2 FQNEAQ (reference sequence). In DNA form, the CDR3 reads TGTGCCAGCAGCTTATCAGGACTAGTGGTGCAGTTCTTC. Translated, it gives CASSLSGLVVQFF.

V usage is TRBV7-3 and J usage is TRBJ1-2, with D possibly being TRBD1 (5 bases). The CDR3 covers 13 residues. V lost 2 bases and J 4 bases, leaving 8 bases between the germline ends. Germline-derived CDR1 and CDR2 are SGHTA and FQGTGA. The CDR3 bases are TGTGCCAGCAGCTTACAGGGTGGCTATGGCTACACCTTC. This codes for CASSLQGGYGYTF. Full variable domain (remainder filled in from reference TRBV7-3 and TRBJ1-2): GAGVSQTPSNKVTEKGKYVELRCDPISGHTALYWYRQSLGQGPEFLIYFQGTGAADDSGLPNDRFFAVRPEGSVSTLKIQRTERGDSAVYLCASSLQGGYGYTFGSGTRLTVV.

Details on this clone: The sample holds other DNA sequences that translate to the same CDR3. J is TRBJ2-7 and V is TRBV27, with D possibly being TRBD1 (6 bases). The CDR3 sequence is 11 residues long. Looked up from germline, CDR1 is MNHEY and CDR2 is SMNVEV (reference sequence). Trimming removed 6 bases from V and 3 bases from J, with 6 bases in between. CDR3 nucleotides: TGTGCCAGCAGACAGGGCTACGAGCAGTACTTC. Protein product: CASRQGYEQYF.

The DNA for the CDR3 is TGTGCCAGCGGATCCCCCGGCAGGGGTGTGGGGAACACCATATATTTT. Translation gives CASGSPGRGVGNTIYF. This rearrangement joins TRBV28 to TRBJ1-3; a possible D gene is TRBD1 (6 bases). Germline V gene sequence: CDR1 MDHEN, CDR2 SYDVKM. V was trimmed by 8 bases and J by 7 bases, leaving 24 bases between them. The CDR3 has 16 amino acids.

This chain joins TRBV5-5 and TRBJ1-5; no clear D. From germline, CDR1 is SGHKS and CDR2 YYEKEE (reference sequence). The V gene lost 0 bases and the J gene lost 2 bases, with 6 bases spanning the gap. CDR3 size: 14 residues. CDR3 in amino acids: CASSLGGGNQPQHF. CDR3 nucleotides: TGTGCCAGCAGCTTGGGCGGGGGCAATCAGCCCCAGCATTTT.

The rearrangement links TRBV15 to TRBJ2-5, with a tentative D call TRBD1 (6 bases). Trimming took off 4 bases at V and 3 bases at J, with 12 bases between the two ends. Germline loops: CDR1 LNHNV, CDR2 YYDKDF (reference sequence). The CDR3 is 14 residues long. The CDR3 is CATSTSGVEETQYF. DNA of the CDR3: TGTGCCACCAGCACTTCAGGGGTGGAAGAGACCCAGTACTTC.

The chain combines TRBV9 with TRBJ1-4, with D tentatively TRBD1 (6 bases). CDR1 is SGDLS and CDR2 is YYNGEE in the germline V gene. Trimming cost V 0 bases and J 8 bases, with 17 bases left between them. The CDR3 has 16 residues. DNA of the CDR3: TGTGCCAGCAGCGTAGTTCCCGGGGCAGGGGAGGAAAAACTGTTTTTT. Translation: CASSVVPGAGEEKLFF.

The CDR3 loop reads CASSQEMGQGNSPLHF. The CDR3, as DNA: TGTGCCAGCAGCCAAGAAATGGGACAGGGCAATTCACCCCTCCACTTT. The rearrangement joins TRBV4-2 to TRBJ1-6; 9 bases are a match to TRBD1. This CDR3 is 16 amino acids long. After removal of 0 bases from V and 7 bases from J, the junction contained 4 bases not matched to a gene. The V gene's germline CDR1 is LGHNA and CDR2 YNFKEQ.

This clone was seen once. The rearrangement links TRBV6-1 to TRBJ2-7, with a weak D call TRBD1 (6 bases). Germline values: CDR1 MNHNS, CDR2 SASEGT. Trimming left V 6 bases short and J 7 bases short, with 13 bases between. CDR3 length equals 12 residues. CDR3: CASSATGWEQYF. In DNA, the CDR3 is TGTGCCAGCAGCGCAACAGGGTGGGAGCAGTACTTC.

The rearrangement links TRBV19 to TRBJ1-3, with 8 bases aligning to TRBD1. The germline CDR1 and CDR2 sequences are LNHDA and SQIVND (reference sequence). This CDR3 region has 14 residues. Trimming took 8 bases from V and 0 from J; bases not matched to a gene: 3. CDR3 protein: CASGQGGSGNTIYF. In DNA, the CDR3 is TGTGCCAGTGGACAGGGAGGCTCTGGAAACACCATATATTTT.

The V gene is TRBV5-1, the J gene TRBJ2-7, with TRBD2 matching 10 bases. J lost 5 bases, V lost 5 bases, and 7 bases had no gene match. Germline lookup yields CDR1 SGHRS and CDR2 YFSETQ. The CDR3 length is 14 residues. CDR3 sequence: CASRSGTSVNEQYF. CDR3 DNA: TGCGCCAGCAGATCCGGGACTAGCGTTAACGAGCAGTACTTC. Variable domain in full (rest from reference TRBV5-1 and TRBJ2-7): KAGVTQTPRYLIKTRGQQVTLSCSPISGHRSVSWYQQTPGQGLQFLFEYFSETQRNKGNFPGRFSGRQFSNSRSEMNVSTLELGDSALYLCASRSGTSVNEQYFGPGTRLTVT.

Here the CDR3 DNA reads TGTGCCAGCTCACCATACAGGGACCGGCCCCAGCATTTT. It codes for CASSPYRDRPQHF. The rearrangement joins TRBV18 to TRBJ1-5; possibly TRBD1 for D (6 bases). The V gene's germline CDR1 is KGHSH and CDR2 LQKENI. The CDR3 covers 13 residues. The ends were cut back, 2 bases at V and 9 bases at J, with 11 bases in the middle. Variable domain in full (rest from reference TRBV18 and TRBJ1-5): NAGVMQNPRHLVRRRGQEARLRCSPMKGHSHVYWYRQLPEEGLKFMVYLQKENIIDESGMPKERFSAEFPKEGPSILRIQQVVRGDSAAYFCASSPYRDRPQHFGDGTRLSIL.

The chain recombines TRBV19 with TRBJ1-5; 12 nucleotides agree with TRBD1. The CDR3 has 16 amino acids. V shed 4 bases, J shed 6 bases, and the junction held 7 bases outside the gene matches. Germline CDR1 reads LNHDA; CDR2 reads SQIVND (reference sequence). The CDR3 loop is CASSSPGTGGRQPQHF. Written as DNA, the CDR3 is TGTGCCAGTAGTAGTCCCGGGACAGGGGGCCGTCAGCCCCAGCATTTT. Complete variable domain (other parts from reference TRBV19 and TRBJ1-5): DGGITQSPKYLFRKEGQNVTLSCEQNLNHDAMYWYRQDPGQGLRLIYYSQIVNDFQKGDIAEGYSVSREKKESFPLTVTSAQKNPTAFYLCASSSPGTGGRQPQHFGDGTRLSIL.

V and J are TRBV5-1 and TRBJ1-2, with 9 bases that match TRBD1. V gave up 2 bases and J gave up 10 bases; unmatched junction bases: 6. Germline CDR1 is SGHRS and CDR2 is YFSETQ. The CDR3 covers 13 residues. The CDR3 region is CASSFRDREDYTF. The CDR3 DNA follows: TGCGCCAGCAGCTTCCGGGACAGGGAGGACTACACCTTC.